This T cell receptor beta chain was identified during a study of OX40 agonist ivuxolimab in advanced cancers. A remark on this clone: Its antigen is not known.

The CDR3 is 14 residues long. Trimming took off 6 bases at V and 5 bases at J, with 16 bases between the two ends. Germline V gene data show CDR1 as SGHTA and CDR2 as FQGTGA. Findings of the study overall: At 0.1 to 3.0 mg/kg, clonal expansion of CD4+ and CD8+ blood T cells had occurred by week 6. Expanded clones belonging to CD8+ T cells outnumbered, on average, those of CD4+. Partial responders treated at 0.1-3.0 mg/kg exhibited clonal expansion among the lowest measured.

Measured with immunoSEQ multiplex PCR; TCRdb has only the in-frame clones, and not every one. The sample has 95,000 to 120,000 clones; approximately 90% are singletons. This TCR derives from an adult with an advanced solid tumor such as melanoma, head and neck, liver or kidney cancer. V usage is TRBV7-3 and J usage is TRBJ1-1, with a possible D match to TRBD1 (5 bases). The material sequenced was CD4+ or CD8+ T cells sorted from blood, taken in a trial of the OX40 agonist ivuxolimab. The CDR3 spells CASSWGFHGTEAFF. CDR3 sequence (DNA): TGTGCCAGCAGTTGGGGGTTTCACGGGACTGAAGCTTTCTTT.